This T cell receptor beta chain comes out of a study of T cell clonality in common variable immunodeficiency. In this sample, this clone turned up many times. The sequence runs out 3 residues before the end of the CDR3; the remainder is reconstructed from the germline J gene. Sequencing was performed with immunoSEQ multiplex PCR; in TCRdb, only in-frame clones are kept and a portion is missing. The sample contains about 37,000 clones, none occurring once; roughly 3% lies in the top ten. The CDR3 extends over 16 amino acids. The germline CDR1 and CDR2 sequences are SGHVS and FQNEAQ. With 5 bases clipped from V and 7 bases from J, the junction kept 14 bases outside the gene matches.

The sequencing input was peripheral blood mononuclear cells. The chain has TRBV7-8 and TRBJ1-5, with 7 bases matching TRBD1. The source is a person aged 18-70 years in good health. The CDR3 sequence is CASSEGDSYLGQPQHF. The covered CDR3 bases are TGTGCCAGCAGCGAGGGGGACAGCTATCTGGGGCAGCCC.